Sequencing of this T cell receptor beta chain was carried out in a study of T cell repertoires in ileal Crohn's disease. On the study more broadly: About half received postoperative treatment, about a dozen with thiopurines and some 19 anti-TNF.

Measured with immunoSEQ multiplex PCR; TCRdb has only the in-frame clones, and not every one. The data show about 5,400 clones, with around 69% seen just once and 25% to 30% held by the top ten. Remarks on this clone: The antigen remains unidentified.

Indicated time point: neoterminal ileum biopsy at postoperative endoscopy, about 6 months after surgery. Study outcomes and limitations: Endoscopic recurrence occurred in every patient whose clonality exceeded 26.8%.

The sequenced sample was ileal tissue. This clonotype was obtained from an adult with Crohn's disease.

CDR3 sequence reads: CATSRDPRREGTGYGYTF. The CDR3 DNA reads as TGTGCCACCAGCAGAGATCCGAGGAGGGAGGGGACTGGCTATGGCTACACCTTC. This chain links TRBV15 with TRBJ1-2, with D possibly matching TRBD1 (5 bases). Trimming cost V 0 bases and J 4 bases, with 21 bases left between them. The germline gives CDR1 LNHNV, CDR2 YYDKDF (reference sequence). This CDR3 region has 18 residues.